A selection of T cell receptor beta chains follows, all from one sample in a study of blood T cell repertoires in COVID-19. This table comes from immunoSEQ multiplex PCR, and its TCRdb copy is limited to in-frame clones, with some not included. The table includes hundreds of thousands of clones, around 87% detected once. Sequencing was carried out using PBMCs or T cells enriched from blood (not recorded which). The receptor source for this set is a woman in her 40s with acute COVID-19. Each CDR3 is given with its conserved first and last residue. Fields, in order: D gene, clone size, V gene, J gene, CDR3 DNA, CDR3 protein. A D gene is named only where the DNA matches it firmly. Size is omitted from some rows. Given values are once, few, many or a class for expanded clones.

TRBD2	.	TRBV19	TRBJ2-1	TGTGCCAGTAGTTTAGGGACTAGCGGAAGCTCCTACAATGAGCAGTTCTTC	CASSLGTSGSSYNEQFF
.	.	TRBV7-2	TRBJ2-3	TGTGCCAGCAGCTTAGCAGGAGCGGACCCGGGGGATACGCAGTATTTT	CASSLAGADPGDTQYF
TRBD1	.	TRBV5-1	TRBJ2-2	TGCGCCAGCAGCACCGGGACAGATATCACCGGGGAGCTGTTTTTT	CASSTGTDITGELFF
.	.	TRBV30	TRBJ1-3	TGTGCCTGGACAGGGTTGTACACTGGAAACACCATATATTTT	CAWTGLYTGNTIYF
TRBD2	.	TRBV14	TRBJ2-2	TGTGCCAGCAGCCAAGAAGTCGGTGGGAAATCTAGCGGGAATGACGGGGAGCTGTTTTTT	CASSQEVGGKSSGNDGELFF
.	few	TRBV19	TRBJ2-1	TGTGCCAGTAGTATTTTCGAGACTAGCTCCTACAATGAGCAGTTCTTC	CASSIFETSSYNEQFF
.	once	TRBV11-2	TRBJ2-3	TGTGCCAGCAGCCCCCCCGGCGGGATAACGGATACGCAGTATTTT	CASSPPGGITDTQYF
TRBD2	few	TRBV5-1	TRBJ2-2	TGCGCCAGCAGCTTGGGGGCTTCGGGACTAGCCGCCACCGGGGAGCTGTTTTTT	CASSLGASGLAATGELFF
TRBD1	once	TRBV30	TRBJ1-2	TGTGCCTGGCTCCCGGGACAGGGGACTGGCTACACCTTC	CAWLPGQGTGYTF
TRBD2	many	TRBV7-9	TRBJ2-2	TGTGCCAGCAGCTTAGCCCAGGGACTAGCGACGAACACCGGGGAGCTGTTTTTT	CASSLAQGLATNTGELFF
TRBD1	once	TRBV27	TRBJ1-6	TGTGCCAGCAGTTGGACAGGGCTCGCGTCACCCCTCCACTTT	CASSWTGLASPLHF